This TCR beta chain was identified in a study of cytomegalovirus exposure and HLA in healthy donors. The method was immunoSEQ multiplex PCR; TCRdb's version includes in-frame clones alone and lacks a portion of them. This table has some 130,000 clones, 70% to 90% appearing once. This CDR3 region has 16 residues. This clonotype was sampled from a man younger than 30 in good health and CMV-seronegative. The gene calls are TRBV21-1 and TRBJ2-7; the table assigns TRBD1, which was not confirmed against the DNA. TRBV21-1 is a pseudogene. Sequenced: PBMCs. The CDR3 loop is CASSNLPGQGTYEQYF. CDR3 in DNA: TGTGCCAGCAGCAACTTACCGGGACAGGGTACCTACGAGCAGTACTTC.